The 32 T cell receptor beta chains in this list originate from one sample, sequenced in a study of CD8 T cells in ankylosing spondylitis. TCRdb reprocessed the 5' RACE reads via MiXCR and lists one record per CDR3 protein. Of 500,000 or so distinct CDR3 sequences detected, about 5.4% appear once; the ten largest clones hold around 3.6%. Notes on the study in general: Among TCR beta sequences, a motif of under 10 highly homologous variants appeared characteristic of ankylosing spondylitis blood.

Their antigen targets remain unknown. The specimen sequenced was blood, either unsorted or a sorted T cell fraction (not recorded which). The receptors shown here come from a male donor with ankylosing spondylitis.

This clonotype came up a few times. The CDR3 reads CAWTRTGGYNEQFF. The CDR3 region has the DNA TGTGCCTGGACCCGGACAGGGGGTTACAATGAGCAGTTCTTC. The V gene is TRBV30, the J gene TRBJ2-1; 10 bases match TRBD1. The CDR3 sequence is 14 residues long. V trimming: 4 bases; J trimming: 4 bases; junction bases outside the gene matches: 4. Per germline, CDR1 GTSNPN and CDR2 SVGIG (reference sequence).

This clonotype was counted at least ten times. The CDR3 nucleotides are TGCAGTGCTGGGACAGTTAGCGGGAGGGGGGTCGATGAGCAGTTCTTC. Residues: CSAGTVSGRGVDEQFF. The chain is built from TRBV20-1 and TRBJ2-1; 11 nucleotides line up with TRBD2. CDR3 length equals 16 residues. Germline trimming cut 5 bases from V and 8 bases from J; bases unmatched to any gene: 14. Germline-derived CDR1 and CDR2 are DFQATT and SNEGSKA (reference sequence).

This clonotype was recorded at least ten times. The chain links TRBV12-3 or TRBV12-4 to TRBJ1-1, with D hard to call. V lost 2 bases to trimming and J lost 1 base, with 11 bases between them. The CDR3 extends over 15 amino acids. The CDR3 loop reads CASSLSSAANTEAFF. CDR3 nucleotides: TGTGCCAGCAGTTTATCTTCTGCGGCGAACACTGAAGCTTTCTTT.

As for this clonotype: The junction departs from the called germline gene at one end, perhaps through a read error. The rearrangement links TRBV20-1 to TRBJ1-6; D is undetermined. Germline V gene data show CDR1 as DFQATT and CDR2 as SNEGSKA (reference sequence). The CDR3 contains 17 residues. CDR3 region: CCASLVHRGTYNSPLHF. CDR3 sequence (DNA): TGCTGTGCCTCCCTCGTACACCGGGGTACCTATAATTCACCCCTCCACTTT.

This clonotype was recorded many times. This rearrangement joins TRBV29-1 to TRBJ2-7, with TRBD2 as a possible D gene (6 bases). Germline V CDR1 and CDR2: SQVTM, ANQGSEA. This CDR3 spans 15 amino acids. V lost 3 bases and J 2 bases, leaving 17 bases between the germline ends. CDR3 loop: CSVDGVGEAAYEQYF. The CDR3 DNA reads as TGCAGCGTTGATGGGGTAGGGGAGGCAGCCTACGAGCAGTACTTC.

Turning to this clonotype: The junction departs from the called germline gene at one end, perhaps through a read error. The rearrangement uses TRBV4-3 and TRBJ2-7; D could derive from TRBD1 or TRBD2 (5 bases each). The CDR3 runs to 13 residues. In germline, CDR1 is LGHNA, CDR2 YSLEER. CDR3 sequence reads: CASNQGTFYEQYF. The CDR3 region has the DNA TGCGCCAGCAACCAAGGGACCTTCTACGAGCAGTACTTC.

This clonotype was recorded at least ten times. The genes are TRBV29-1 and TRBJ2-3; D possibly corresponds to TRBD2 (6 bases). Trimming pared 8 bases from V and 8 bases from J, leaving 14 bases between. The V gene's germline CDR1 is SQVTM and CDR2 ANQGSEA. This CDR3 is 11 amino acids long. The CDR3 sequence is CSFGGLGTQYF. CDR3 coding DNA: TGCAGCTTCGGGGGATTGGGTACGCAGTATTTT.

This clonotype was detected a few times. J is TRBJ2-7 and V is TRBV28; D not resolved. Germline values: CDR1 MDHEN, CDR2 SYDVKM. The V gene lost 8 bases and the J gene lost 0 bases, with 11 bases spanning the gap. The CDR3 runs to 13 residues. The CDR3 loop reads CASGPPSSYEQYF. The CDR3 nucleotides are TGTGCCAGCGGGCCTCCGAGCTCCTACGAGCAGTACTTC.

This clonotype showed up many times. The chain recombines TRBV7-2 with TRBJ2-5; maybe TRBD1 (6 bases). V was trimmed by 3 bases and J by 2 bases, leaving 10 bases between them. CDR1 is SGHTA, CDR2 FQGNSA, per germline. The CDR3 runs to 14 residues. CDR3 residues: CASSFQTGQETQYF. The CDR3 bases are TGTGCCAGCAGCTTCCAGACAGGACAAGAGACCCAGTACTTC.

This clonotype was seen repeatedly, ten times or more. The genes are TRBV29-1 and TRBJ2-2; tentative D call: TRBD2 (6 bases). From germline, CDR1 is SQVTM and CDR2 ANQGSEA. Trimming removed 6 bases from V and 6 bases from J, with 17 bases in between. The CDR3 is made up of 14 amino acids. The CDR3 loop is CSVRRSGGAGELFF. The CDR3 DNA is TGCAGCGTGAGGCGGTCCGGGGGTGCCGGGGAGCTGTTTTTT.

This clonotype was counted at least ten times. This rearrangement joins TRBV5-1 to TRBJ2-1, with TRBD1 matching 8 bases. Germline CDR1 reads SGHRS; CDR2 reads YFSETQ. The V and J ends lost 3 bases and 4 bases, in that order; junction bases with no gene match: 9. The CDR3 is 16 amino acids. The CDR3 region has the DNA TGCGCCAGCAGCTCCTCCGGGACAGGTGTTTACAATGAGCAGTTCTTC. Amino acid sequence: CASSSSGTGVYNEQFF.

There are many counts of this clonotype. The chain uses TRBV10-3 and TRBJ1-1; D is perhaps TRBD1 (5 bases). In germline, CDR1 is ENHRY, CDR2 SYGVKD. There are 14 residues in the CDR3. V was shortened by 6 bases and J by 6 bases, with 17 bases between the two germline ends. CDR3 DNA: TGTGCCATCAGGCAAGAGAAGAGGGGTGCTGAAGCTTTCTTT. This sequence encodes CAIRQEKRGAEAFF.

The CDR3, as DNA: TGTGCCAGCAGCCCGGGTGCAGGGACCGGGGGGCAGCCCCAGCATTTT. Translation: CASSPGAGTGGQPQHF. This chain connects TRBV5-6 to TRBJ1-5; D possibly corresponds to TRBD1 (5 bases). Germline V gene sequence: CDR1 SGHDT, CDR2 YYEEEE. The V and J ends lost 4 bases and 7 bases respectively, with 21 bases between them. There are 16 residues in the CDR3.

V is TRBV6-2 or TRBV6-3 and J is TRBJ1-5; D call uncertain. The CDR3 is made up of 14 amino acids. V lost 0 bases and J lost 3, with 6 bases in between. Germline CDR1 reads MNHEY; CDR2 reads SVGEGT. CDR3 in amino acids: CASSYSSFNQPQHF. The CDR3 DNA reads TGTGCCAGCAGTTACTCGAGTTTCAATCAGCCCCAGCATTTT.

This clonotype has a count of ten or more. V and J are TRBV20-1 and TRBJ1-2; tentative D call: TRBD1 (6 bases). This CDR3 spans 13 amino acids. Germline V gene data show CDR1 as DFQATT and CDR2 as SNEGSKA (reference sequence). Trimming cost V 3 bases and J 3 bases, with 11 bases left between them. The CDR3 spells CSASSGDDYGYTF. The CDR3 DNA reads as TGCAGTGCTAGTTCAGGGGACGACTATGGCTACACCTTC.

This clonotype was seen ten or more times. The chain employs TRBV20-1 and TRBJ2-7, with TRBD2 matching over 12 bases. V was clipped by 6 bases and J by 1 base; unmatched bases: 4. Germline CDR1 is DFQATT and CDR2 is SNEGSKA (reference sequence). This CDR3 has 14 residues. CDR3 DNA: TGCAGTGCCAAGACTAGCGGGGGATCCTACGAGCAGTACTTC. It encodes CSAKTSGGSYEQYF.

This clonotype was counted at least ten times. CDR3 protein: CASSQEDRADQETQYF. CDR3 DNA sequence: TGCGCCAGCAGCCAAGAGGACAGGGCGGACCAAGAGACCCAGTACTTC. This chain joins TRBV4-3 and TRBJ2-5; 8 bases align to TRBD1. Trimming cost V 0 bases and J 0 bases; bases outside gene matches: 3. The V gene's germline CDR1 is LGHNA and CDR2 YSLEER. The CDR3 totals 16 residues.

This clonotype was recorded many times. The gene calls are TRBV12-3 or TRBV12-4 and TRBJ2-7, with TRBD1 identical over 8 bases. CDR3 length equals 13 residues. J gave up 6 bases and V 6 bases, and 7 bases lay outside the gene matches. Written as DNA, the CDR3 is TGTGCCAGCAGGATGACAGGGGAAAGCGAGCAGTACTTC. It is translated as CASRMTGESEQYF.

This clonotype was seen repeatedly, ten times or more. This sequence joins TRBV20-1 and TRBJ1-5, with D unclear. This CDR3 is built from 13 residues. CDR1 is DFQATT and CDR2 is SNEGSKA in the germline V gene (reference sequence). Trimming removed 5 bases from V and 6 bases from J, with 14 bases in between. The CDR3 nucleotides are TGCAGTGCTTACGATCGGTTGAGTCAGCCCCAGCATTTT. This translates into CSAYDRLSQPQHF.

This clonotype was picked up many times. CDR3 region: CASSQDYGGYTF. CDR3 DNA sequence: TGCGCCAGCAGCCAAGATTACGGAGGCTACACCTTC. This chain uses TRBV4-3 with TRBJ1-2; no reliable D call. The V end was cut by 0 bases, the J end by 8 bases, with 7 bases between. Germline CDR1 LGHNA, CDR2 YSLEER. The CDR3 is 12 amino acids.

This clonotype was found many times. The chain employs TRBV7-9 and TRBJ2-7; perhaps TRBD1 as D (6 bases). The germline V gene encodes CDR1 SEHNR and CDR2 FQNEAQ (reference sequence). Trimming removed 5 bases from V and 6 bases from J, with 14 bases in between. This CDR3 comprises 13 residues. The CDR3 DNA is TGTGCCAGCAGCGTGAACAGGGTGGGCGAGCAGTACTTC. Its translation: CASSVNRVGEQYF.

Ten or more counts support this clonotype. The chain carries TRBV24-1 and TRBJ2-2; D remains ambiguous. Germline CDR1 reads KGHDR; CDR2 reads SFDVKD. The CDR3 runs 15 residues. V lost 4 bases and J lost 7, with 15 bases in between. CDR3 coding DNA: TGTGCCACCAGTGACCCTTACGGGCCCTACGGGGAGCTGTTTTTT. It is translated as CATSDPYGPYGELFF.

With respect to this clonotype: Just one base apart from a much larger clone, this may be a read error. The V gene is TRBV20-1, the J gene TRBJ2-3; D uncertain. Germline lookup yields CDR1 DFQATT and CDR2 SNEGSKA (reference sequence). V was shortened by 0 bases and J by 1 base, with 11 bases between the two germline ends. This CDR3 comprises 15 residues. The CDR3: CSARDRGRRTDTQYF. CDR3 bases: TGCAGTGCTAGAGATCGCGGCAGGCGCACAGATACGCAGTATTTT.

This clonotype was counted only a few times. The CDR3 sequence: CASSQTDNTDTQYF. CDR3 nucleotide sequence: TGTGCCAGTAGTCAGACGGACAACACAGATACGCAGTATTTT. This chain links TRBV19 with TRBJ2-3; D is perhaps TRBD1 (5 bases). Germline CDR1 reads LNHDA; CDR2 reads SQIVND (reference sequence). The CDR3 spans 14 residues. V was clipped by 5 bases and J by 2 bases, with 11 bases between them.

This clonotype appeared many times. The CDR3 coding sequence is TGTGCCAGCAGCTTAGAAAATATTGGAAACACCATATATTTT. This sequence encodes CASSLENIGNTIYF. The chain carries TRBV7-2 and TRBJ1-3; D unclear. CDR3 size: 14 residues. With 1 base removed from V and 3 bases from J, the gap between germline ends came to 7 bases. Germline V gene lookup returns CDR1 SGHTA and CDR2 FQGNSA.

The table lists this clonotype with many counts. CDR3 residues: CASSYSLRLGGEQYF. In nucleotides, the CDR3 is TGTGCCAGCAGTTACTCCCTCCGGTTAGGGGGCGAGCAGTACTTC. The J gene is TRBJ2-7, the V gene TRBV6-5; tentatively, D is TRBD1 (6 bases). This CDR3 region has 15 residues. The V gene lost 0 bases and the J gene lost 6 bases, with 15 bases spanning the gap. Germline V gives CDR1 MNHEY, CDR2 SVGAGI.

This clonotype was counted ten times or more. Because the CDR3's place on the DNA is in doubt, the DNA is left out and the CDR3 is given as listed by TCRdb. The chain recombines TRBV6-5 with TRBJ1-2; the table calls TRBD1, which could not be checked here. Counting both end residues, the CDR3 totals 12 amino acids. Per the germline V gene, CDR1 is MNHEY and CDR2 is SVGAGI. The CDR3 protein is CASSFGVGALSF.

This clonotype was counted ten times or more. This chain joins TRBV12-3 or TRBV12-4 and TRBJ1-6; 7 nucleotides agree with TRBD1. The trim removed 10 bases at V and 6 bases at J, leaving 12 bases unmatched. The length of the CDR3 is 15 residues. The CDR3: CATASGTAGNSPLHF. The CDR3 nucleotides are TGTGCCACTGCTTCAGGGACAGCCGGTAATTCACCCCTCCACTTT.

This clonotype has a handful of counts. The CDR3 nucleotides read TGCGCCAGCAGCCCCTACACCCACGATTACAATGAGCAGTTCTTC. This gives the protein CASSPYTHDYNEQFF. The V gene is TRBV4-1, the J gene TRBJ2-1, with D uncertain. Germline CDR1 is MGHRA and CDR2 is YSYEKL. The CDR3 has 15 amino acids. V gave up 4 bases and J gave up 4 bases, with 14 bases separating them.

This clonotype has a count of ten or more. The genes are TRBV12-3 or TRBV12-4 and TRBJ2-3, with 8 bases aligning to TRBD1. The CDR3 has 15 amino acids. V trimming: 6 bases; J trimming: 4 bases; junction bases outside the gene matches: 9. In DNA form, the CDR3 reads TGTGCCAGCAGGCGGACAGGGAGGTCATCAGATACGCAGTATTTT. It yields the protein CASRRTGRSSDTQYF.

This clonotype was counted ten times or more. The chain employs TRBV5-4 and TRBJ1-6, with a tentative D call TRBD1 (5 bases). The germline V gene has CDR1 SGHNT and CDR2 YYREEE (reference sequence). The CDR3 length is 15 residues. V lost 0 bases and J lost 4, with 8 bases in between. CDR3 DNA sequence: TGTGCCAGCAGCTTGGGACAGAGGTATAATTCACCCCTCCACTTT. Translation: CASSLGQRYNSPLHF.

This clonotype was found many times. This chain connects TRBV27 to TRBJ1-5; 9 nucleotides align to TRBD1. J was trimmed by 1 base and V by 8 bases; bases with no gene match: 6. The CDR3 is 15 residues long. Germline CDR1 is MNHEY and CDR2 is SMNVEV (reference sequence). CDR3 nucleotide sequence: TGTGCCAGCGGGTTGGGGACAGGGAGCAATCAGCCCCAGCATTTT. As protein: CASGLGTGSNQPQHF.